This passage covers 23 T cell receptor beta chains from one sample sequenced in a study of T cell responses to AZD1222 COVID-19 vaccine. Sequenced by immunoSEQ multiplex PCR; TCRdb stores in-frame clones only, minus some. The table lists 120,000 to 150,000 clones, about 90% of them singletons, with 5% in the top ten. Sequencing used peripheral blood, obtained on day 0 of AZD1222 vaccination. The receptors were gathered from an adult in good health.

CDR3 protein: CASSMLGARQGSPLHF. Here the CDR3 DNA reads TGTGCCAGTAGTATGTTAGGGGCGCGCCAAGGTTCACCCCTCCACTTT. The genes are TRBV19 and TRBJ1-6; D might be TRBD1 (5 bases). V lost 3 bases to trimming and J lost 9 bases, with 18 bases between them. CDR1 and CDR2 from the germline V gene are LNHDA and SQIVND (reference sequence). CDR3 length equals 16 residues.

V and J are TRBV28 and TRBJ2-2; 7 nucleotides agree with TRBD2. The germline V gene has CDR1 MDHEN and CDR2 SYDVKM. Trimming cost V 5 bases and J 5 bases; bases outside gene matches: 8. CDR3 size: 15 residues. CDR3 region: CASSPLAGDTGELFF. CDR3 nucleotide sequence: TGTGCCAGCAGTCCGTTGGCGGGAGATACCGGGGAGCTGTTTTTT.

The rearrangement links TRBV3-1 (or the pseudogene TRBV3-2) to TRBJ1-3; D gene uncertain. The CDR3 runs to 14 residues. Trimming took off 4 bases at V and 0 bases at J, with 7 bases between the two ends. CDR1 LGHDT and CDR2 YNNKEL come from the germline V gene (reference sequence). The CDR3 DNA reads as TGTGCCAGCAGCCCCGTAAGCTCTGGAAACACCATATATTTT. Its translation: CASSPVSSGNTIYF.

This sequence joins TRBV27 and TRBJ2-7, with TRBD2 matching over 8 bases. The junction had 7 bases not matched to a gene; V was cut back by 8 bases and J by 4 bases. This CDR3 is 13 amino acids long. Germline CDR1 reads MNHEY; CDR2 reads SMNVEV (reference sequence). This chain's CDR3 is CASGYGRDYEQYF. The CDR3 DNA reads TGTGCCAGCGGATACGGGAGGGATTACGAGCAGTACTTC.

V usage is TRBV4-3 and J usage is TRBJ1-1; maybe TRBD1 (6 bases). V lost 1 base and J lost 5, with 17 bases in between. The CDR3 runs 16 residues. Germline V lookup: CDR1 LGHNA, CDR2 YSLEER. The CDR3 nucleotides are TGCGCCAGCAGCCAAGTAATTGGGGACATTAGGACTGAAGCTTTCTTT. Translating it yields CASSQVIGDIRTEAFF.

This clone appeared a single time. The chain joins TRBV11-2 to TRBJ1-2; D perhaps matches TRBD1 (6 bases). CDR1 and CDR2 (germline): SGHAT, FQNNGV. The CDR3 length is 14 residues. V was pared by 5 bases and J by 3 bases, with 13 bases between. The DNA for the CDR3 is TGTGCCAGCAGCCTTTTACAGGGAGACTATGGCTACACCTTC. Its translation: CASSLLQGDYGYTF.

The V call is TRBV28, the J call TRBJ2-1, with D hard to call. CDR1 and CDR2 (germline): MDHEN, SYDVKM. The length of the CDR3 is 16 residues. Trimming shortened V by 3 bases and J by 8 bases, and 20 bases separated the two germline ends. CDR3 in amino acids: CASSFNRWRENDEQFF. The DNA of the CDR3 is TGTGCCAGCAGTTTCAATAGGTGGCGCGAGAACGATGAGCAGTTCTTC.

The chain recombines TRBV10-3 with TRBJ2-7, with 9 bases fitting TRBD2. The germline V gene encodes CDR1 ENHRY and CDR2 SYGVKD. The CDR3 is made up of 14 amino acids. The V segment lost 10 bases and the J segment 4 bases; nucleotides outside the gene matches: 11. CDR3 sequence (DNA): TGTGCCACTCTTCCCGCGGGAGGGATGTACGAGCAGTACTTC. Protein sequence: CATLPAGGMYEQYF.

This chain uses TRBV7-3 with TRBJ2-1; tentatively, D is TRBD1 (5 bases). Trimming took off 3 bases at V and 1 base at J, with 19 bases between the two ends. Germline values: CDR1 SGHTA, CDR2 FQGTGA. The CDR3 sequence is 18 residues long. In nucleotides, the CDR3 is TGTGCCAGCAGCTTCTCCACCCGGGCAGGGCCGTCCTACAATGAGCAGTTCTTC. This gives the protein CASSFSTRAGPSYNEQFF.

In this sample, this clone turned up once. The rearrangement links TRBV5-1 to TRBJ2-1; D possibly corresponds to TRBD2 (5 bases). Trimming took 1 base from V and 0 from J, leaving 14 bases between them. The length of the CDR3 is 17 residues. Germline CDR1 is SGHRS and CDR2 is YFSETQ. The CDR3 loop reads CASSLPRPGSSYNEQFF. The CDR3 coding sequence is TGCGCCAGCAGCTTGCCCCGCCCGGGGAGCTCCTACAATGAGCAGTTCTTC.

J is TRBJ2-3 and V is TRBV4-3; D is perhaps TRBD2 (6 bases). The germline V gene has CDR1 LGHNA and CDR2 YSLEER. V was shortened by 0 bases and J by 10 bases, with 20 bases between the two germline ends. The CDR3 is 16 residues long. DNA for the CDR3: TGCGCCAGCAGCCAAGATCAAGGGTTGTGGGCGGGGCCGCAGTATTTT. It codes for CASSQDQGLWAGPQYF.

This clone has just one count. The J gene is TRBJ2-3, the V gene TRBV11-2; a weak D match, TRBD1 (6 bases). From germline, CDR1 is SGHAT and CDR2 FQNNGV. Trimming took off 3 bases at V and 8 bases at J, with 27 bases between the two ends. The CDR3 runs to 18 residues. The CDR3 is CASSLIDEGDEGWVTQYF. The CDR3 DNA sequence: TGTGCCAGCAGCTTGATAGACGAGGGGGACGAAGGTTGGGTTACGCAGTATTTT.

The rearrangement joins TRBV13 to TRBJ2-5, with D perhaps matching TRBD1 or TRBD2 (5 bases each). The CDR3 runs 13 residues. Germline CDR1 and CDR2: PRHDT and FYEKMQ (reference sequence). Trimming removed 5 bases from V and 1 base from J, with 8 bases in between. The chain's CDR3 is CASSPGGQETQYF. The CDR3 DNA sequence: TGTGCCAGCAGCCCTGGGGGCCAAGAGACCCAGTACTTC.

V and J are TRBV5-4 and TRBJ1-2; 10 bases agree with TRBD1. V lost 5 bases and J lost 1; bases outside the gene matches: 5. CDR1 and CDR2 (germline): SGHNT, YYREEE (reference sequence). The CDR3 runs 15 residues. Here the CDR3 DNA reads TGTGCCAGCAGTTTGACAGGGGGCGGTAACTATGGCTACACCTTC. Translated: CASSLTGGGNYGYTF.

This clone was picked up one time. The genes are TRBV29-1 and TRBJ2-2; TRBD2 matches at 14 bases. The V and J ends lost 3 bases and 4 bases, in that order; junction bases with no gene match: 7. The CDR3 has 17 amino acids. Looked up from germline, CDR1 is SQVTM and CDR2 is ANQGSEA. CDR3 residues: CSVEGTSGSLGTGELFF. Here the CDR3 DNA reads TGCAGCGTTGAGGGGACTAGCGGGAGTTTGGGCACCGGGGAGCTGTTTTTT.

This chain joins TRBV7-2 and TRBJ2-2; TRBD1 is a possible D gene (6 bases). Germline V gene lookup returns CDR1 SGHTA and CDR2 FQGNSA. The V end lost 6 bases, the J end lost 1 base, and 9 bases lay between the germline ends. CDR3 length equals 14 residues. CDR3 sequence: CASRMGQNTGELFF. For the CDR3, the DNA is TGTGCCAGCAGGATGGGACAGAACACCGGGGAGCTGTTTTTT. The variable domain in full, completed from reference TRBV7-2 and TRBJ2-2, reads GAGVSQSPSNKVTEKGKDVELRCDPISGHTALYWYRQSLGQGLEFLIYFQGNSAPDKSGLPSDRFSAERTGGSVSTLTIQRTQQEDSAVYLCASRMGQNTGELFFGEGSRLTVL.

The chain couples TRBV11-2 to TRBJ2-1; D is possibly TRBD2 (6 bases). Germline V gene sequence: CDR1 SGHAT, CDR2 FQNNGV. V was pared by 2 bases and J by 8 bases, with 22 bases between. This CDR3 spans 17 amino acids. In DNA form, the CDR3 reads TGTGCCAGCAGCTTAACGACTAGTCTTGGTTCCGACTATGAGCAGTTCTTC. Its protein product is CASSLTTSLGSDYEQFF.

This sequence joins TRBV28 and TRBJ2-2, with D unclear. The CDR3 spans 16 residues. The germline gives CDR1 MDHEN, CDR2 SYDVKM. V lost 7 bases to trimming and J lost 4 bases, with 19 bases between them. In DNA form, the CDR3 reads TGTGCCAGCACCCCCTCAGATGGGTTGGGCACCGGGGAGCTGTTTTTT. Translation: CASTPSDGLGTGELFF.

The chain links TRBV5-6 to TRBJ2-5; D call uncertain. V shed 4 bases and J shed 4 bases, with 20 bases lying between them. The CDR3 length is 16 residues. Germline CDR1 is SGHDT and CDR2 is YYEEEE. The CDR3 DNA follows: TGTGCCAGCAGCCTACCTACCGAAGCGAGAGGAGAGACCCAGTACTTC. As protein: CASSLPTEARGETQYF.

The CDR3 loop is CASSQEGNYNEQFF. CDR3 DNA: TGCGCCAGCAGCCAAGAGGGCAACTACAATGAGCAGTTCTTC. V is TRBV4-3 and J is TRBJ2-1, with D unresolved. V lost 0 bases, J lost 3 bases, and 6 bases lay in between. The germline CDR1 and CDR2 sequences are LGHNA and YSLEER. This CDR3 is built from 14 residues.

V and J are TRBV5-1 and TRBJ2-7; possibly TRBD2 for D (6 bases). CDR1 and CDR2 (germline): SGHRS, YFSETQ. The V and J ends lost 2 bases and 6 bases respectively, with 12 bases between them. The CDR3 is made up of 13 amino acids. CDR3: CASSLTGDLEQYF. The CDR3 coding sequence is TGCGCCAGCAGCTTAACGGGGGATCTCGAGCAGTACTTC.

The CDR3 loop is CASSYPGLADGEQFF. The CDR3 DNA follows: TGTGCCAGCAGTTACCCGGGACTAGCGGACGGTGAGCAGTTCTTC. This chain links TRBV6-5 with TRBJ2-1; 11 bases line up with TRBD2. The CDR3 spans 15 residues. Germline V gene data show CDR1 as MNHEY and CDR2 as SVGAGI. J was trimmed by 9 bases and V by 2 bases; bases with no gene match: 6.

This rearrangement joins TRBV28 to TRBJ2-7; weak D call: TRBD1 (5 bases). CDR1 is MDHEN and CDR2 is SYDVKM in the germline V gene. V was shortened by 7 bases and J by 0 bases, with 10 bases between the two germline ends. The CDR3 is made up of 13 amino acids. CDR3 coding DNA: TGTGCCAGCACGACAGCCACCTCCTACGAGCAGTACTTC. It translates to CASTTATSYEQYF.